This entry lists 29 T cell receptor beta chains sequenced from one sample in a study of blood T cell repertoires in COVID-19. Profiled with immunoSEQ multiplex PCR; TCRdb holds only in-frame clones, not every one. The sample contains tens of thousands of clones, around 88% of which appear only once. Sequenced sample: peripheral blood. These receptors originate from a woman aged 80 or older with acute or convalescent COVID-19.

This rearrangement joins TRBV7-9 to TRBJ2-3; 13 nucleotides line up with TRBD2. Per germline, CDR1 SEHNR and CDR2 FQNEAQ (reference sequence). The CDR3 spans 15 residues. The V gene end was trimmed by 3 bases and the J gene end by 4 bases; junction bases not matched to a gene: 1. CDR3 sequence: CASSFGLAGADTQYF. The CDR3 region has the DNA TGTGCCAGCAGCTTCGGACTAGCGGGGGCAGATACGCAGTATTTT. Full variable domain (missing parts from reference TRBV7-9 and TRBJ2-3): DTGVSQNPRHKITKRGQNVTFRCDPISEHNRLYWYRQTLGQGPEFLTYFQNEAQLEKSRLLSDRFSAERPKGSFSTLEIQRTEQGDSAMYLCASSFGLAGADTQYFGPGTRLTVL.

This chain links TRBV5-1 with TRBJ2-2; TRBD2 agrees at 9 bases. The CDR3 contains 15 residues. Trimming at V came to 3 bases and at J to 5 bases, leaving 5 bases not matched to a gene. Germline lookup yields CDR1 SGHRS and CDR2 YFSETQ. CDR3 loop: CASSYSGSRTGELFF. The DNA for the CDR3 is TGCGCCAGCAGCTATAGCGGGAGCCGAACCGGGGAGCTGTTTTTT.

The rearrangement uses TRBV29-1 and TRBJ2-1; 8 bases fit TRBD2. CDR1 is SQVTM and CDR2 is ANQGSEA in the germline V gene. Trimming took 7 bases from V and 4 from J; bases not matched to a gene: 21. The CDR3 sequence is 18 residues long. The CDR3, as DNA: TGCAGCGCTGCCACTGGGACTAGTCCTCGAGCCGGTTACAATGAGCAGTTCTTC. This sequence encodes CSAATGTSPRAGYNEQFF.

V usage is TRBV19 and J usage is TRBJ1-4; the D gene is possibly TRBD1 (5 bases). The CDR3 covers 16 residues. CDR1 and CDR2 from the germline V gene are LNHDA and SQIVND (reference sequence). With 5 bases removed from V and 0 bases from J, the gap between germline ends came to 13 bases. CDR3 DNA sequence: TGTGCCAGTAGTTCCCGACAGCCGGCAACTAATGAAAAACTGTTTTTT. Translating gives CASSSRQPATNEKLFF.

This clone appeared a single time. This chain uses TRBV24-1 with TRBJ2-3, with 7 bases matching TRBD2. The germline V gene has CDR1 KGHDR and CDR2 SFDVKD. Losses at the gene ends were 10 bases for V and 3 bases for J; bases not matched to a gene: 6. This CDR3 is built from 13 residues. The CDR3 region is CATREGGTDTQYF. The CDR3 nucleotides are TGTGCCACAAGGGAGGGTGGTACAGATACGCAGTATTTT.

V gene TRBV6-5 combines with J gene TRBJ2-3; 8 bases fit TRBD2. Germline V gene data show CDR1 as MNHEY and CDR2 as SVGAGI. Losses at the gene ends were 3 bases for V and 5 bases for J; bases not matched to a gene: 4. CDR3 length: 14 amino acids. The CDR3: CASSYGLAGDTQYF. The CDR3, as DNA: TGTGCCAGCAGTTATGGGCTAGCGGGAGATACGCAGTATTTT.

CDR3 residues: CASSYSHIRGYTF. CDR3 sequence (DNA): TGTGCCAGCAGTTACTCACACATACGAGGCTACACCTTC. V gene TRBV6-2 or TRBV6-3 combines with J gene TRBJ1-2; D ambiguous. CDR1 MNHEY and CDR2 SVGEGT come from the germline V gene. This CDR3 has 13 residues. V was clipped by 0 bases and J by 8 bases, with 10 bases between them.

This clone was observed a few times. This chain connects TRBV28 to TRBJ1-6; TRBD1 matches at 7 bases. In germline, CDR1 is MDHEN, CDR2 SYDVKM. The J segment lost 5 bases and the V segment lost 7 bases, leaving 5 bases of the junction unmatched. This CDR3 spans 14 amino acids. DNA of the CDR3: TGTGCCAGCAAGTCGGGACAGCATAATTCACCCCTCCACTTT. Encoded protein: CASKSGQHNSPLHF.

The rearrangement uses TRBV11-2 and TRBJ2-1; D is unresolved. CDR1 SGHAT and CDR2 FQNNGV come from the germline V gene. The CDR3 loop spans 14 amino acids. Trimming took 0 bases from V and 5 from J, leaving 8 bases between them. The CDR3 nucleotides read TGTGCCAGCAGCTTAGATCTAATCAACAATGAGCAGTTCTTC. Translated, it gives CASSLDLINNEQFF.

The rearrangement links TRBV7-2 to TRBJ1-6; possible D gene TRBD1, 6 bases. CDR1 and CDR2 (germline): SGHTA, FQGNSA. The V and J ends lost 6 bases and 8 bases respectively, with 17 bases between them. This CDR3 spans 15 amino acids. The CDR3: CASRLIRAGDSPLHF. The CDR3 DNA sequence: TGTGCCAGCAGACTGATCCGGGCAGGGGATTCACCCCTCCACTTT.

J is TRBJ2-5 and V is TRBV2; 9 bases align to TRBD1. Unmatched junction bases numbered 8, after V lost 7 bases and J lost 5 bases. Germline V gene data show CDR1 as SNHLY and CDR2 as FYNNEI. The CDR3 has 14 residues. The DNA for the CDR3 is TGTGCCAGCACTCCTACAGGGGGCGTGGAGACCCAGTACTTC. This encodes CASTPTGGVETQYF. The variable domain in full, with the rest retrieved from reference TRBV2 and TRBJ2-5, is EPEVTQTPSHQVTQMGQEVILRCVPISNHLYFYWYRQILGQKVEFLVSFYNNEISEKSEIFDDQFSVERPDGSNFTLKIRSTKLEDSAMYFCASTPTGGVETQYFGPGTRLLVL.

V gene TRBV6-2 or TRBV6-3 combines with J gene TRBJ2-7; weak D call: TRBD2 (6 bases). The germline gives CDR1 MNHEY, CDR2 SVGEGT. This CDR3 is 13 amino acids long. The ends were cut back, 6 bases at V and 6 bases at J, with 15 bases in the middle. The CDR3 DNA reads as TGTGCCAGCAGCTTCGGGACTTCCCTCGAGCAGTACTTC. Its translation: CASSFGTSLEQYF.

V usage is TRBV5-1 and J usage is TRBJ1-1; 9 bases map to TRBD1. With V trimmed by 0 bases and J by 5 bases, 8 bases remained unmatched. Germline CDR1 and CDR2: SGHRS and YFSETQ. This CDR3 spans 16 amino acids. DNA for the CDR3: TGCGCCAGCAGCTTGGCCCGGGACAGGGTAGGGACTGAAGCTTTCTTT. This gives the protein CASSLARDRVGTEAFF.

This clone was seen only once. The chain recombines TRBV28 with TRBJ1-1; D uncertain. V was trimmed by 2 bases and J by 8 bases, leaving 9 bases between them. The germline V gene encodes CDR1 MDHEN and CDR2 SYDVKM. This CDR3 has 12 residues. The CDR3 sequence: CASSLSVTEAFF. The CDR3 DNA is TGTGCCAGCAGTTTAAGTGTAACAGAAGCTTTCTTT.

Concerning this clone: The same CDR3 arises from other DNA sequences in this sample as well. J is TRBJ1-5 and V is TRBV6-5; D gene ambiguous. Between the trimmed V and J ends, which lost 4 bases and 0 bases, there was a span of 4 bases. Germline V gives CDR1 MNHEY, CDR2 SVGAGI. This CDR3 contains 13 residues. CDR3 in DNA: TGTGCCAGCAGTTTAGATAGCAATCAGCCCCAGCATTTT. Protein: CASSLDSNQPQHF.

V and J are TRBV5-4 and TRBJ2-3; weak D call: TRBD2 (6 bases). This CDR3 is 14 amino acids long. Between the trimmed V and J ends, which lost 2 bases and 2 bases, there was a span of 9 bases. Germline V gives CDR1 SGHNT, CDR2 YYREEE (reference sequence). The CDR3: CASSFRGYTDTQYF. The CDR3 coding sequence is TGTGCCAGCAGCTTCCGGGGGTACACAGATACGCAGTATTTT.

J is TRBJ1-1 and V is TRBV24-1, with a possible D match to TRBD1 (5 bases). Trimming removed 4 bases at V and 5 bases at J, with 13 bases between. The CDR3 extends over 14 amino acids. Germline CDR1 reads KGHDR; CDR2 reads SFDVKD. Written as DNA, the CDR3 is TGTGCCACCAGTGACCACAGGTCCCCAACTGAAGCTTTCTTT. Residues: CATSDHRSPTEAFF.

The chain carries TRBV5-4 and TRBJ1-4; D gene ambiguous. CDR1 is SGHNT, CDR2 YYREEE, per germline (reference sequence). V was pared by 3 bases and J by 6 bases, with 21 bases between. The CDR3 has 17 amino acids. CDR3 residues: CASSSAPSGGRDEKLFF. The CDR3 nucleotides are TGTGCCAGCAGCTCCGCTCCCTCAGGAGGAAGGGATGAAAAACTGTTTTTT.

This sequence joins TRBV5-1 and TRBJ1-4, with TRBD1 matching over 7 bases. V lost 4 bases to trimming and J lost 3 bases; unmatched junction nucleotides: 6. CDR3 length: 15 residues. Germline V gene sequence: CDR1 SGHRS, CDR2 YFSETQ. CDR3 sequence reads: CASSRNRGANEKLFF. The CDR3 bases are TGCGCCAGCAGCAGGAACAGGGGAGCTAATGAAAAACTGTTTTTT.

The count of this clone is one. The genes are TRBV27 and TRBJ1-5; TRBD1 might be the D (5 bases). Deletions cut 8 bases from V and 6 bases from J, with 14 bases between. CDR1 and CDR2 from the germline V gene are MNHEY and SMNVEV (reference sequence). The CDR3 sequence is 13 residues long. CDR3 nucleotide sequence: TGTGCCAGCCGCGTGGGGGGTGGTCAGCCCCAGCATTTT. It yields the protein CASRVGGGQPQHF.

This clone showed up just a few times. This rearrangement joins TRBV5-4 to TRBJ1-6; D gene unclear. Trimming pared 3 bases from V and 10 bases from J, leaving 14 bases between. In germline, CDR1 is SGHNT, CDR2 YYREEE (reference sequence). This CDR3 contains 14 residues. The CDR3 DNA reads TGTGCCAGCAGCTCGATCGGAGCAGACTCACCCCTCCACTTT. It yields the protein CASSSIGADSPLHF.

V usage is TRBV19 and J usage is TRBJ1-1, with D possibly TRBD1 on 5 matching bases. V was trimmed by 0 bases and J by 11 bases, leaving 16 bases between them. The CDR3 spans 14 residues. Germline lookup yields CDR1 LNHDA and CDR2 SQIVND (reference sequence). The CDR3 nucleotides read TGTGCCAGTAGTATAGATTGGGCGCAGGGATGGGCTTTCTTT. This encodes CASSIDWAQGWAFF.

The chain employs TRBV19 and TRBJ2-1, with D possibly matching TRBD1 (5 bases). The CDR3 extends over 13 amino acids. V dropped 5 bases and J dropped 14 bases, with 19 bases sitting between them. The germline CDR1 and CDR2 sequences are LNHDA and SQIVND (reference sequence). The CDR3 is CASSSLRQGKKFF. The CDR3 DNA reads TGTGCCAGTAGTTCCCTACGGCAGGGTAAAAAGTTCTTC.

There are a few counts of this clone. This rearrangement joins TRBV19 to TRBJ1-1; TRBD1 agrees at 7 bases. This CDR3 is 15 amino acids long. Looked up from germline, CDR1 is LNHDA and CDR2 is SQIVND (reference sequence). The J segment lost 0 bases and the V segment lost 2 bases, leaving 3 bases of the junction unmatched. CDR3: CASSIQGVMNTEAFF. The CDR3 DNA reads TGTGCCAGTAGTATACAGGGGGTAATGAACACTGAAGCTTTCTTT.

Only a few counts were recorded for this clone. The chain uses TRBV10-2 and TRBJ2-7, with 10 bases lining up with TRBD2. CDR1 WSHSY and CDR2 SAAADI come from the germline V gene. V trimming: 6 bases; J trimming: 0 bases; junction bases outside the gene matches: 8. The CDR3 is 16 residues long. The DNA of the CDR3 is TGCGCCAGCAGCCAGAGTCTAGCGGGGGCCTCCTACGAGCAGTACTTC. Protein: CASSQSLAGASYEQYF.

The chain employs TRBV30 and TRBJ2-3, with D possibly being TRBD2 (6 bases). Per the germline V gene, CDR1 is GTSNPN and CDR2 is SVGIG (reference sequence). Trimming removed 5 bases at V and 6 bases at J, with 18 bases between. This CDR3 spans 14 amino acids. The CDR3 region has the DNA TGTGCCTGGCTACCGGGAGTCCTCGGGGATACGCAGTATTTT. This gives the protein CAWLPGVLGDTQYF. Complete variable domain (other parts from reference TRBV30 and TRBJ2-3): SQTIHQWPATLVQPVGSPLSLECTVEGTSNPNLYWYRQAAGRGLQLLFYSVGIGQISSEVPQNLSASRPQDRQFILSSKKLLLSDSGFYLCAWLPGVLGDTQYFGPGTRLTVL.

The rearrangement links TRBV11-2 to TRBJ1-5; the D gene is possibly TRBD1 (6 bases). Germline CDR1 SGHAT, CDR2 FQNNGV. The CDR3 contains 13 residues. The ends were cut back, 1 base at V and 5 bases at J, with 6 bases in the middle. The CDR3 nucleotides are TGTGCCAGCAGCTTAGGGACAGATCAGCCCCAGCATTTT. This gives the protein CASSLGTDQPQHF.

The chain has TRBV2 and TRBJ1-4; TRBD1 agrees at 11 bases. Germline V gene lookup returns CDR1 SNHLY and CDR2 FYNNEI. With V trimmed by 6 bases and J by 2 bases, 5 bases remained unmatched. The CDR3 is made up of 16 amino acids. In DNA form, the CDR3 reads TGTGCCAGCAGGGACAGGGGGCTGGCTACTAATGAAAAACTGTTTTTT. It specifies CASRDRGLATNEKLFF. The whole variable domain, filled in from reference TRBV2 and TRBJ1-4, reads EPEVTQTPSHQVTQMGQEVILRCVPISNHLYFYWYRQILGQKVEFLVSFYNNEISEKSEIFDDQFSVERPDGSNFTLKIRSTKLEDSAMYFCASRDRGLATNEKLFFGSGTQLSVL.

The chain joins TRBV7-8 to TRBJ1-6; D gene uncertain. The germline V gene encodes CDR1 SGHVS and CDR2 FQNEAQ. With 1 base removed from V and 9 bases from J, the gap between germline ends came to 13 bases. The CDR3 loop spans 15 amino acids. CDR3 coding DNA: TGTGCCAGCAGCTTAGGTAGAGACGGACTTTCACCCCTCCACTTT. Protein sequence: CASSLGRDGLSPLHF.